Included here is one T cell receptor beta chain sequence, with context. Germline V gene data show CDR1 as MNHEY and CDR2 as SVGEGT. V was shortened by 4 bases and J by 2 bases, with 15 bases between the two germline ends. The CDR3 extends over 15 amino acids. These data belong to a study of Graves' ophthalmopathy and Graves' hyperthyroidism. The TCR beta CDR3 regions underwent amplification from RNA transcripts. An opening RT-PCR round employed HTBI primers and preceded a second-round multiplex PCR. TCRdb itself ran the multiplex PCR reads through MiXCR, one entry per CDR3 protein. There are around 470,000 distinct CDR3 sequences in the sample; 13% to 15% occur only once, and around 9.8% lies in the top ten.

This chain joins TRBV6-2 or TRBV6-3 and TRBJ2-7, with D possibly matching TRBD2 (5 bases). The TCR was taken from a woman aged 25 to 39 with Graves' ophthalmopathy. Sequencing was carried out using blood. CDR3 region: CASSCPGLPTYEQYF. CDR3 DNA: TGTGCCAGCAGTTGCCCTGGACTGCCCACCTACGAGCAGTACTTC.